The 31 T cell receptor beta chains below were found in one sample sequenced in a study of blood T cells in healthy people across ages. With a J-beta primer mix and a sample-barcoded 5' primer, a second PCR ran roughly 6 to 11 cycles. TCRdb passed the 5' RACE reads through MiXCR, listing each CDR3 protein once. The repertoire has some 700,000 distinct CDR3 sequences, about 24% of them found once; the top ten carry roughly a fifth. Specimen: blood. The receptors originated from a man between 70 and 80 years old in good health.

This chain uses TRBV20-1 with TRBJ2-3, with D possibly being TRBD2 (5 bases). The V gene lost 5 bases and the J gene lost 4 bases, with 25 bases spanning the gap. Germline assignment: CDR1 DFQATT and CDR2 SNEGSKA (reference sequence). The CDR3 spans 17 residues. CDR3: CSAWSAHSGASADTQYF. CDR3 bases: TGCAGTGCTTGGAGTGCTCACAGCGGAGCCAGCGCAGATACGCAGTATTTT.

V is TRBV6-6 and J is TRBJ1-5; 10 nucleotides align to TRBD1. CDR3 length equals 16 residues. Germline V gene sequence: CDR1 MNHNY, CDR2 SVGAGI (reference sequence). Trimming took 4 bases from V and 2 from J; bases not matched to a gene: 5. In nucleotides, the CDR3 is TGTGCCAGCAGTTCGGGGGGGACAGGGGGCAATCAGCCCCAGCATTTT. It codes for CASSSGGTGGNQPQHF.

The chain has TRBV28 and TRBJ2-7; D may match TRBD1 or TRBD2 (5 bases each). This CDR3 contains 12 residues. CDR1 is MDHEN and CDR2 is SYDVKM in the germline V gene. The germline V and J ends were trimmed by 3 bases and 9 bases, with 12 bases remaining between them. CDR3 nucleotides: TGTGCCAGCAGTTTTGGGGACGTCGGGCAGTACTTC. Translation gives CASSFGDVGQYF.

In this sample, this clonotype turned up a few times. The V gene is TRBV29-1, the J gene TRBJ2-1; tentative D call: TRBD2 (6 bases). Trimming stripped 5 bases from V and 0 bases from J, with 8 bases between. The CDR3 contains 13 residues. Germline V gene lookup returns CDR1 SQVTM and CDR2 ANQGSEA. This CDR3 is CSVRESSYNEQFF. CDR3 in DNA: TGCAGCGTTCGGGAGAGCTCCTACAATGAGCAGTTCTTC.

The chain has TRBV5-6 and TRBJ2-3, with D possibly TRBD2 on 6 matching bases. The CDR3 contains 15 residues. The germline CDR1 and CDR2 sequences are SGHDT and YYEEEE. Trimming stripped 2 bases from V and 3 bases from J, with 13 bases between. The CDR3 reads CASSFPEGATDTQYF. The CDR3 nucleotides are TGTGCCAGCAGCTTTCCGGAGGGAGCGACAGATACGCAGTATTTT.

The chain recombines TRBV14 with TRBJ2-1; TRBD2 matches 13 bases. V dropped 1 base and J dropped 0; count of bases not matched to a gene: 9. The CDR3 has 20 residues. CDR1 is SGHDN and CDR2 is FVKESK in the germline V gene. CDR3 residues: CASSQGFGLAGVSSYNEQFF. The CDR3 coding sequence is TGTGCCAGCAGCCAAGGATTCGGACTAGCGGGAGTAAGCTCCTACAATGAGCAGTTCTTC.

The chain links TRBV4-3 to TRBJ2-1; D remains unclear. The germline V gene encodes CDR1 LGHNA and CDR2 YSLEER. V lost 4 bases and J lost 0, with 10 bases in between. The length of the CDR3 is 15 residues. CDR3 DNA sequence: TGCGCCAGCAGCCCTGGGTGGGGCTCCTACAATGAGCAGTTCTTC. It is translated as CASSPGWGSYNEQFF.

This clonotype has more than one count but fewer than ten. The V call is TRBV7-9, the J call TRBJ1-1; D gene ambiguous. Germline lookup yields CDR1 SEHNR and CDR2 FQNEAQ (reference sequence). There are 13 residues in the CDR3. V was clipped by 1 base and J by 7 bases, with 10 bases between them. The CDR3 DNA reads TGTGCCAGCAGCTTAGGGGGTACCTATGAAGCTTTCTTT. It codes for CASSLGGTYEAFF.

This chain links TRBV20-1 with TRBJ1-4; D gene unclear. The CDR3 is 14 amino acids. The V gene lost 4 bases and the J gene lost 10 bases, with 19 bases spanning the gap. Germline V lookup: CDR1 DFQATT, CDR2 SNEGSKA (reference sequence). CDR3 sequence reads: CSANLGFSSGKLFF. The CDR3 DNA reads TGCAGTGCTAACCTGGGATTCTCCAGCGGAAAACTGTTTTTT.

The genes are TRBV20-1 and TRBJ1-3, with D maybe TRBD1 (6 bases). The CDR3 contains 14 residues. Trimming took 3 bases from V and 2 from J, leaving 11 bases between them. Germline V gene data show CDR1 as DFQATT and CDR2 as SNEGSKA (reference sequence). CDR3 residues: CSASPQGAGNTIYF. CDR3 sequence (DNA): TGCAGTGCTAGCCCACAGGGCGCTGGAAACACCATATATTTT.

Details on this clonotype: The junction departs from the called germline gene at one end, perhaps through a read error. The rearrangement links TRBV30 to TRBJ1-1; D gene unclear. This CDR3 is built from 14 residues. Germline V gene lookup returns CDR1 GTSNPN and CDR2 SVGIG (reference sequence). The CDR3 nucleotides are TGTGCCTGGAGTGTGCTGACCGTGGAAACTGAAGCCTTCTTT. This translates into CAWSVLTVETEAFF.

This chain links TRBV29-1 with TRBJ2-1; D is tentatively TRBD1 or TRBD2 (5 bases each). Trimming took 4 bases from V and 9 from J, leaving 16 bases between them. CDR1 and CDR2 (germline): SQVTM, ANQGSEA. The CDR3 sequence is 13 residues long. DNA for the CDR3: TGCAGCGTTGCGGGACCCACAATGAGTGAGCAGTTCTTC. Residues: CSVAGPTMSEQFF.

The rearrangement joins TRBV5-6 to TRBJ1-2; D uncertain. Germline CDR1 and CDR2: SGHDT and YYEEEE. This CDR3 spans 14 amino acids. The V end lost 4 bases, the J end lost 4 bases, and 14 bases lay between the germline ends. CDR3 sequence: CASSPTATRYGYTF. CDR3 bases: TGTGCCAGCAGCCCGACCGCGACTCGCTATGGCTACACCTTC.

CDR3: CSAETSGRMDYTDTQYF. The CDR3 DNA is TGCAGTGCGGAAACTAGCGGGAGGATGGATTACACAGATACGCAGTATTTT. The chain has TRBV20-1 and TRBJ2-3, with 12 bases matching TRBD2. With V trimmed by 6 bases and J by 2 bases, 12 bases remained unmatched. Germline V gene lookup returns CDR1 DFQATT and CDR2 SNEGSKA (reference sequence). The CDR3 is made up of 17 amino acids.

This clonotype turned up a few times. The J gene is TRBJ1-3, the V gene TRBV12-3 or TRBV12-4; no firm D call. V lost 3 bases and J lost 4, with 10 bases in between. The length of the CDR3 is 14 residues. Here the CDR3 DNA reads TGTGCCAGCAGTTTCTTTGTGCTCGGAAACACCATATATTTT. This gives the protein CASSFFVLGNTIYF.

This clonotype turned up a few times. The gene calls are TRBV12-3 or TRBV12-4 and TRBJ2-1; 13 bases are shared with TRBD2. This CDR3 is built from 15 residues. V shed 6 bases and J 8 bases; nucleotides not matched to a gene: 7. The CDR3 protein is CASSQLAGGPYEQFF. In DNA, the CDR3 is TGTGCCAGCAGCCAACTAGCGGGAGGGCCCTATGAGCAGTTCTTC.

This clonotype turned up a few times. V usage is TRBV12-3 or TRBV12-4 and J usage is TRBJ1-1; a possible D gene is TRBD1 (5 bases). V lost 3 bases and J 4 bases, leaving 12 bases between the germline ends. The CDR3 consists of 14 residues. The CDR3 loop is CASSLWGVGTEAFF. CDR3 nucleotide sequence: TGTGCCAGCAGTTTGTGGGGGGTAGGCACTGAAGCTTTCTTT.

This clonotype appeared a few times. The rearrangement joins TRBV7-2 to TRBJ1-2, with D tentatively TRBD1 (5 bases). The CDR3 has 16 residues. Trimming removed 1 base from V and 4 bases from J, with 16 bases in between. Germline loops: CDR1 SGHTA, CDR2 FQGNSA. DNA for the CDR3: TGTGCCAGCAGCTTAGAGAGCGGGTACAGGCCCTATGGCTACACCTTC. The encoded protein is CASSLESGYRPYGYTF.

The chain uses TRBV5-1 and TRBJ2-5; TRBD2 might be the D (6 bases). The J call may not be correct, given that the DNA end is closer to TRBJ2-7. Germline-derived CDR1 and CDR2 are SGHRS and YFSETQ. The CDR3 is made up of 13 amino acids. The CDR3 region has the DNA TGCGCCAGCAGCTTCGACGGGGGTTACGAGCAGTACTTC. Translating it yields CASSFDGGYEQYF.

The chain is built from TRBV3-1 and TRBJ2-3; TRBD1 agrees at 7 bases. Unmatched junction bases numbered 7, after V lost 4 bases and J lost 3 bases. This CDR3 spans 15 amino acids. Germline assignment: CDR1 LGHDT and CDR2 YNNKEL (reference sequence). CDR3 sequence reads: CASSRKQGLTDTQYF. DNA of the CDR3: TGTGCCAGCAGCCGAAAACAGGGGCTTACAGATACGCAGTATTTT.

On this clonotype itself: A read error may account for a junction end that differs from germline. The chain combines TRBV6-6 with TRBJ1-1, with TRBD1 matching 9 bases. The V gene's germline CDR1 is MNHNY and CDR2 SVGAGI (reference sequence). The CDR3 spans 17 residues. CDR3 DNA sequence: TGTGCCAGCAGCCCTTCTCCGGGACAGGGAACCAACACTGAAGCTTCCTTT. Amino acids: CASSPSPGQGTNTEASF.

The chain employs TRBV3-1 and TRBJ2-5; D gene ambiguous. The J call may not be correct, given that the DNA end is closer to TRBJ2-1. The CDR3 is 14 residues long. Germline lookup yields CDR1 LGHDT and CDR2 YNNKEL (reference sequence). CDR3 DNA sequence: TGTGCCAGCAGCCGTGGGTCCGGTCGTAATGAGCAGTTCTTC. Translation: CASSRGSGRNEQFF.

This clonotype occurred once. This chain joins TRBV14 and TRBJ1-1; TRBD1 aligns across 7 bases. The V gene end was trimmed by 3 bases and the J gene end by 5 bases; junction bases not matched to a gene: 9. The CDR3 has 15 amino acids. Germline V gene lookup returns CDR1 SGHDN and CDR2 FVKESK. The CDR3 nucleotides read TGTGCCAGCAGCCATCACAGGGGAGGACGGACTGAAGCTTTCTTT. Protein: CASSHHRGGRTEAFF. The entire variable domain, with the rest obtained from reference TRBV14 and TRBJ1-1, is as follows: EAGVTQFPSHSVIEKGQTVTLRCDPISGHDNLYWYRRVMGKEIKFLLHFVKESKQDESGMPNNRFLAERTGGTYSTLKVQPAELEDSGVYFCASSHHRGGRTEAFFGQGTRLTVV.

This clonotype occurred many times. This rearrangement joins TRBV12-3 or TRBV12-4 to TRBJ1-4, with a possible D match to TRBD1 (5 bases). CDR3 size: 16 residues. V shed 7 bases and J shed 3 bases, with 18 bases lying between them. DNA for the CDR3: TGTGCCAGCAAACCTCCAGGGAGGCTACCTAATGAAAAACTGTTTTTT. Translation gives CASKPPGRLPNEKLFF.

With respect to this clonotype: The CDR3 end shows no conserved phenylalanine or tryptophan, and so a read error is likely. The chain is built from TRBV12-3 or TRBV12-4 and TRBJ2-3, with 7 nucleotides matching TRBD1. After removal of 6 bases from V and 4 bases from J, the junction contained 10 bases not matched to a gene. The CDR3 runs 15 residues. The CDR3 region has the DNA TGTGCCAGCAGCTTGGGCAGGGGGTGGGCAGATACGCAGTATTCT. This codes for CASSLGRGWADTQYS.

This clonotype has a handful of counts. The chain has TRBV12-3 or TRBV12-4 and TRBJ2-5; 7 bases fit TRBD2. V shed 6 bases, J shed 4 bases, and the junction held 8 bases outside the gene matches. This CDR3 has 14 amino acids. The CDR3 is CASRLTSSRETQYF. The DNA of the CDR3 is TGTGCCAGCAGACTGACTAGCTCCCGAGAGACCCAGTACTTC.

This clonotype has more than one count but fewer than ten. This chain connects TRBV4-3 to TRBJ2-1; 7 bases are shared with TRBD1. CDR1 and CDR2 from the germline V gene are LGHNA and YSLEER. After removal of 4 bases from V and 1 base from J, the junction contained 4 bases not matched to a gene. This CDR3 spans 15 amino acids. The CDR3: CASSPTGVSYNEQFF. The DNA for the CDR3 is TGCGCCAGCAGCCCAACAGGGGTATCCTACAATGAGCAGTTCTTC.

This chain joins TRBV5-1 and TRBJ2-1; 11 nucleotides match TRBD2. V shed 4 bases, J shed 4 bases, and the junction held 13 bases outside the gene matches. There are 18 residues in the CDR3. Germline CDR1 and CDR2: SGHRS and YFSETQ. In DNA, the CDR3 is TGCGCCAGCAGCATCCGTCCCGGGACTAGCGGAGCATACAATGAGCAGTTCTTC. Translating it yields CASSIRPGTSGAYNEQFF.

There are a few counts of this clonotype. CDR3 DNA: TGCGCCAGCAGCCGACAGCTAGGGAACTATGGCTACACCTTC. Translating it yields CASSRQLGNYGYTF. This chain joins TRBV5-1 and TRBJ1-2, with a weak D call TRBD1 (5 bases). The V and J ends lost 4 bases and 2 bases respectively, with 12 bases between them. The CDR3 totals 14 residues. Per the germline V gene, CDR1 is SGHRS and CDR2 is YFSETQ.

The chain recombines TRBV6-5 with TRBJ1-2; D call uncertain. The CDR3 is made up of 19 amino acids. With 0 bases removed from V and 0 bases from J, the gap between germline ends came to 20 bases. In germline, CDR1 is MNHEY, CDR2 SVGAGI. CDR3 DNA sequence: TGTGCCAGCAGTTACTCCGGACCAATCCACCTTTCCCCTAACTATGGCTACACCTTC. Translating gives CASSYSGPIHLSPNYGYTF.

The chain is built from TRBV7-2 and TRBJ2-2, with D uncertain. Germline lookup yields CDR1 SGHTA and CDR2 FQGNSA. CDR3 length: 17 amino acids. V lost 5 bases and J lost 4, with 20 bases in between. The CDR3 DNA sequence: TGTGCCAGCAGCCCCATCCGGCACCGAATTCCCACCGGGGAGCTGTTTTTT. Translating gives CASSPIRHRIPTGELFF.